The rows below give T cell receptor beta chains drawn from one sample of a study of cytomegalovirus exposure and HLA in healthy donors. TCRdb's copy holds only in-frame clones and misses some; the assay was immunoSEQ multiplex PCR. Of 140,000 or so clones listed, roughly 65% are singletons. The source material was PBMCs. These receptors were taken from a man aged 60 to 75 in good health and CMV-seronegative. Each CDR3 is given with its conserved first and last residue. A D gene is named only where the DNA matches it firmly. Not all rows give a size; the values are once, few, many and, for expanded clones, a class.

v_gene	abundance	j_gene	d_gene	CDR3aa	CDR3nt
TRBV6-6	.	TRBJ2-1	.	CASSRDNEQFF	TGTGCCAGCAGCCGAGACAATGAGCAGTTCTTC
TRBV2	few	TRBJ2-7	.	CASSPDLSSYEQYF	TGTGCCAGCAGCCCGGACTTGAGCTCCTACGAGCAGTACTTC
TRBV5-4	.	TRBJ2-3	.	CASSFNTDTQYF	TGTGCCAGCAGCTTCAACACAGATACGCAGTATTTT
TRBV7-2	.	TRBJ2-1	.	CASSLTRQNNEQFF	TGTGCCAGCAGCTTAACCCGACAGAACAATGAGCAGTTCTTC
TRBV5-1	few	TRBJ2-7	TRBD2	CASSLVGGLAGVGYEQYF	TGCGCCAGCAGCTTGGTAGGAGGACTAGCGGGAGTAGGCTACGAGCAGTACTTC
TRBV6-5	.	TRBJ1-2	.	CASSWGAADYTF	TGTGCCAGCAGTTGGGGAGCAGCAGACTACACCTTC
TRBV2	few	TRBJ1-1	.	CASERKNTEAFF	TGTGCCAGCGAGAGGAAAAACACTGAAGCTTTCTTT
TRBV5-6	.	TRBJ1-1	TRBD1	CASSGTGVFTEAFF	TGTGCCAGCAGCGGAACAGGGGTTTTCACTGAAGCTTTCTTT
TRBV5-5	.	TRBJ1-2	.	CASSSALGLGYPF	TGTGCCAGCAGCTCCGCCCTGGGGCTCGGCTACCCCTTC
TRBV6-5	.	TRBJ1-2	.	CASSYGGIKGYTF	TGTGCCAGCAGTTACGGCGGTATCAAAGGCTACACCTTC
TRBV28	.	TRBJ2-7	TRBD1	CASSKISGTGSYEQYF	TGTGCCAGCAGTAAGATTTCCGGGACAGGTTCCTACGAGCAGTACTTC
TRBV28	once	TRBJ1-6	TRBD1	CASSPRQGGNSPLHF	TGTGCCAGCAGTCCCAGACAGGGAGGCAATTCACCCCTCCACTTT
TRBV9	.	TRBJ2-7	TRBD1	CASSVGTGALSSYEQYF	TGTGCCAGCAGCGTGGGGACAGGAGCTCTTTCCTCCTACGAGCAGTACTTC
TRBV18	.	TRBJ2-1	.	CASSPPGRGPYNEQFF	TGTGCCAGCTCACCACCCGGGAGAGGGCCCTACAATGAGCAGTTCTTC
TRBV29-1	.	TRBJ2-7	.	CSVSISLNEQYF	TGCAGCGTTTCCATAAGTCTTAACGAGCAGTACTTC
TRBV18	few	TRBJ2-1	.	CASSPERGSYNEQFF	TGTGCCAGCTCACCAGAACGGGGGTCCTACAATGAGCAGTTCTTC
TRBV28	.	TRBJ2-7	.	CASSLNPSEQYF	TGTGCCAGCAGTCTTAATCCTAGCGAGCAGTACTTC
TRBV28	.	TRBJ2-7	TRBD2	CASSLGGGNPYEQYF	TGTGCCAGCAGCCTTGGGGGAGGGAACCCCTACGAGCAGTACTTC
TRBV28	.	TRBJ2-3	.	CASISEQGGTDTQYF	TGTGCCAGCATTAGCGAACAGGGAGGCACAGATACGCAGTATTTT
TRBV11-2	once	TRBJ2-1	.	CASSLGRNEQFF	TGTGCCAGCAGCTTAGGTCGGAATGAGCAGTTCTTC
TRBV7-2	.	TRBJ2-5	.	CASSLNRALKGETQYF	TGTGCCAGCAGCCTAAATCGGGCTCTAAAGGGGGAGACCCAGTACTTC
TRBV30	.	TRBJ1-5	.	CAWSVPGSDQPQHF	TGTGCCTGGAGTGTACCCGGGTCGGATCAGCCCCAGCATTTT
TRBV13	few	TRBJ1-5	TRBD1	CASSRKGAYSNQPQHF	TGTGCCAGCAGCCGGAAGGGGGCCTATAGCAATCAGCCCCAGCATTTT
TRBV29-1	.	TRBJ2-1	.	CSVERARDAYNEQFF	TGCAGCGTTGAACGGGCGCGGGACGCGTACAATGAGCAGTTCTTC
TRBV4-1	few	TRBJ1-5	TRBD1	CASSQDGRGLDSNQPQHF	TGCGCCAGCAGCCAAGATGGTAGGGGGCTGGATAGCAATCAGCCCCAGCATTTT
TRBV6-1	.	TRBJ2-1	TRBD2	CAGRLGLAGGDEQFF	TGTGCCGGCAGATTGGGACTAGCGGGAGGGGATGAGCAGTTCTTC
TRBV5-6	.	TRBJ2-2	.	CASSSSTGELFF	TGTGCCAGCAGCTCGAGTACCGGGGAGCTGTTTTTT
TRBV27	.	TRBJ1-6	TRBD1	CASSLQGEYGNSPLHF	TGTGCCAGCAGTTTACAGGGGGAGTATGGAAATTCACCCCTCCACTTT
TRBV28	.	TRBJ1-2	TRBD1	CASSYSLDEGQGRNGYTF	TGTGCCAGCAGTTACTCCCTTGACGAGGGACAGGGTAGGAATGGCTACACCTTC
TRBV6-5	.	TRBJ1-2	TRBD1	CASSLGQGMGYTF	TGTGCCAGCAGTTTGGGACAGGGGATGGGCTACACCTTC
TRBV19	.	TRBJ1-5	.	CASSKSGILAQHF	TGTGCCAGTAGTAAATCAGGGATTCTGGCCCAGCATTTT